What follows is one T cell receptor beta chain and its context. The CDR3 is 11 residues long. The V end lost 5 bases, the J end lost 8 bases, and 9 bases lay between the germline ends. The record originates from a study of blood T cell repertoires in COVID-19. Study-wide background: COVID-19 samples collected from the United States, Italy and Spain covered acute and convalescent phases.

Authors' data handling: It was from reference gene primer amplification that nucleated cell counts were estimated. Profiled with immunoSEQ multiplex PCR; TCRdb holds only in-frame clones, not every one. The V and J calls and the clone size are those of that table, but D and trimming were determined from the DNA. The table records about 39,000 clones, around 95% of them present only once. The chain carries TRBV12-3 or TRBV12-4 and TRBJ2-5; tentative D call: TRBD2 (5 bases). The sample taken for sequencing was peripheral blood. This TCR derives from a human donor with active COVID-19. The donor label of this sample is uncertain. CDR3 in amino acids: CASSNGNTQYF. Here the CDR3 DNA reads TGTGCCAGCAGTAACGGGAATACCCAGTACTTC.